This T cell receptor beta chain was recorded in a study of technical replicates of blood from a handful of donors. The assay was immunoSEQ multiplex PCR, and TCRdb's table has in-frame clones only and misses some. Of some 83,000 clones in the sample, approximately 92% are singletons; the top ten hold more than 0.2%. The CDR3 covers 14 residues. CDR1 is MNHEY and CDR2 is SVGAGI in the germline V gene. The V end lost 6 bases, the J end lost 2 bases, and 12 bases lay between the germline ends. The chain has TRBV6-5 and TRBJ2-3, with a tentative D call TRBD1 (5 bases). This receptor was identified in a human donor in good health. Sequenced material: T cells isolated from PBMCs. DNA for the CDR3: TGTGCCAGCAGGATTGACAGCTACACAGATACGCAGTATTTT. This encodes CASRIDSYTDTQYF.